The 23 T cell receptor beta chains listed next were all sequenced from one sample in a study of blood T cell repertoires in COVID-19. Some clones are missing from TCRdb's copy, which holds only in-frame ones; the method was immunoSEQ multiplex PCR. The sample includes approximately 300,000 clones, 84% of them seen just once. The sequenced material came from peripheral blood. Receptors originate from an older person with COVID-19, enrolled during active disease.

J is TRBJ2-1 and V is TRBV6-1; 9 nucleotides match TRBD2. The junction had 5 bases not matched to a gene; V was cut back by 2 bases and J by 3 bases. This CDR3 is 16 amino acids long. The germline CDR1 and CDR2 sequences are MNHNS and SASEGT. CDR3 sequence (DNA): TGTGCCAGCAGTGAACTAGCGGGAAGCTTCTACAATGAGCAGTTCTTC. Translating gives CASSELAGSFYNEQFF.

The chain joins TRBV11-2 to TRBJ2-7; 7 nucleotides line up with TRBD2. V shed 2 bases and J 3 bases; nucleotides not matched to a gene: 13. There are 17 residues in the CDR3. Germline CDR1 reads SGHAT; CDR2 reads FQNNGV. The CDR3 region is CASSLRVPKGGGYEQYF. The CDR3 coding sequence is TGTGCCAGCAGCTTAAGGGTCCCGAAGGGCGGGGGCTACGAGCAGTACTTC. The full variable domain, in which reference TRBV11-2 and TRBJ2-7 provide the parts outside the CDR3, is EAGVAQSPRYKIIEKRQSVAFWCNPISGHATLYWYQQILGQGPKLLIQFQNNGVVDDSQLPKDRFSAERLKGVDSTLKIQPAKLEDSAVYLCASSLRVPKGGGYEQYFGPGTRLTVT.

J is TRBJ2-5 and V is TRBV9; TRBD1 might be the D (5 bases). V was cut by 4 bases and J by 3 bases, with 16 bases left in between. Germline loops: CDR1 SGDLS, CDR2 YYNGEE. The CDR3 is 15 residues long. The CDR3 bases are TGTGCCAGCAGCCTACTTGGGGCGGATAAAGAGACCCAGTACTTC. It translates to CASSLLGADKETQYF.

The genes are TRBV9 and TRBJ2-7; tentatively, D is TRBD1 (5 bases). With 0 bases removed from V and 0 bases from J, the gap between germline ends came to 10 bases. Germline CDR1 SGDLS, CDR2 YYNGEE. This CDR3 spans 15 amino acids. The CDR3, as DNA: TGTGCCAGCAGCGTAGGTCCGGACAACTCCTACGAGCAGTACTTC. It translates to CASSVGPDNSYEQYF.

This sequence joins TRBV24-1 and TRBJ2-2; 8 bases line up with TRBD1. V was clipped by 8 bases and J by 1 base; unmatched bases: 2. The CDR3 is 14 amino acids. Germline loops: CDR1 KGHDR, CDR2 SFDVKD. This chain's CDR3 is CATTGQGNTGELFF. The CDR3 DNA reads TGTGCCACCACCGGACAGGGGAACACCGGGGAGCTGTTTTTT.

This chain joins TRBV6-5 and TRBJ1-6; perhaps TRBD1 as D (6 bases). Trimming pared 6 bases from V and 5 bases from J, leaving 8 bases between. Looked up from germline, CDR1 is MNHEY and CDR2 is SVGAGI. The CDR3 runs 13 residues. The DNA for the CDR3 is TGTGCCAGCAGCGACAGGAATAATTCACCCCTCCACTTT. As protein: CASSDRNNSPLHF.

The chain is built from TRBV28 and TRBJ1-2; 9 bases are shared with TRBD1. The germline V gene has CDR1 MDHEN and CDR2 SYDVKM. The CDR3 covers 15 residues. The V segment lost 7 bases and the J segment 4 bases; nucleotides outside the gene matches: 10. The CDR3 here is CASTVWTGDPYGYTF. Written as DNA, the CDR3 is TGTGCCAGCACTGTTTGGACAGGGGACCCCTATGGCTACACCTTC.

The V and J genes are TRBV5-1 and TRBJ1-3; D is perhaps TRBD1 (5 bases). This CDR3 has 15 residues. Germline V CDR1 and CDR2: SGHRS, YFSETQ. V dropped 2 bases and J dropped 4 bases, with 13 bases sitting between them. DNA of the CDR3: TGCGCCAGCAGCTTTGCGGGGGTCAGCGGAAACACCATATATTTT. Translation gives CASSFAGVSGNTIYF.

The chain uses TRBV12-3 or TRBV12-4 and TRBJ1-2; D is undetermined. The V gene lost 3 bases and the J gene lost 4 bases, with 9 bases spanning the gap. The CDR3 is 13 residues long. The CDR3 DNA reads TGTGCCAGCAGTTTGTCCAGGTCCTATGGCTACACCTTC. As protein: CASSLSRSYGYTF.

This clone showed up just once. The sample carries other DNA sequences with the same CDR3. The chain uses TRBV7-2 and TRBJ2-7; 7 positions match TRBD1. The length of the CDR3 is 14 residues. Germline CDR1 reads SGHTA; CDR2 reads FQGNSA. Germline trimming cut 3 bases from V and 0 bases from J; bases unmatched to any gene: 2. CDR3 loop: CASSLGQSSYEQYF. As DNA, the CDR3 is TGTGCCAGCAGCTTGGGACAGAGCTCCTACGAGCAGTACTTC.

This sequence joins TRBV21-1 and TRBJ2-7; the table assigns TRBD1, which was not confirmed against the DNA. TRBV21-1 is designated a pseudogene. CDR3 length: 13 amino acids. The CDR3 is CASSKRDSYEQYF. CDR3 DNA sequence: TGTGCCAGCAGCAAGCGGGACAGCTACGAGCAGTACTTC.

With respect to this clone: Relative to the germline gene, one junction end is altered; a read error may explain this. The J gene is TRBJ2-1, the V gene TRBV5-1; 9 bases line up with TRBD2. Germline CDR1 SGHRS, CDR2 YFSETQ. CDR3 size: 15 residues. The CDR3 spells CARSLGGGENNEQFF. The CDR3 bases are TGCGCCCGCAGCTTGGGCGGGGGGGAAAACAATGAGCAGTTCTTC.

The J gene is TRBJ1-1, the V gene TRBV5-4, with 8 bases lining up with TRBD1. The CDR3 covers 17 residues. The V gene end was trimmed by 2 bases and the J gene end by 2 bases; junction bases not matched to a gene: 11. Germline V gives CDR1 SGHNT, CDR2 YYREEE (reference sequence). The CDR3 DNA follows: TGTGCCAGCAGCTTCGGACAGGGACGGGTCCCTAACACTGAAGCTTTCTTT. Translating gives CASSFGQGRVPNTEAFF.

This sequence joins TRBV5-1 and TRBJ1-2; maybe TRBD1 (5 bases). CDR3 size: 15 residues. The germline V gene has CDR1 SGHRS and CDR2 YFSETQ. Trimming left V 0 bases short and J 3 bases short, with 12 bases between. As DNA, the CDR3 is TGCGCCAGCAGCTTGGAAGGGGTGCCGGACTATGGCTACACCTTC. It yields the protein CASSLEGVPDYGYTF. Full variable domain (remainder filled in from reference TRBV5-1 and TRBJ1-2): KAGVTQTPRYLIKTRGQQVTLSCSPISGHRSVSWYQQTPGQGLQFLFEYFSETQRNKGNFPGRFSGRQFSNSRSEMNVSTLELGDSALYLCASSLEGVPDYGYTFGSGTRLTVV.

The chain uses TRBV6-2 or TRBV6-3 and TRBJ2-1; D is possibly TRBD1 or TRBD2 (6 bases each). V was cut by 6 bases and J by 7 bases, with 13 bases left in between. The CDR3 totals 13 residues. Germline V gene lookup returns CDR1 MNHEY and CDR2 SVGEGT. The CDR3 DNA is TGTGCCAGCAGCGGGGGCCCTCGAAATGAGCAGTTCTTC. Its protein product is CASSGGPRNEQFF.

V and J are TRBV19 and TRBJ2-2; the match to TRBD1 covers 9 bases. CDR1 LNHDA and CDR2 SQIVND come from the germline V gene (reference sequence). The CDR3 runs 18 residues. V was clipped by 7 bases and J by 1 base; unmatched bases: 13. The CDR3 DNA reads TGTGCCAGTAATCCCTCGGGGACAGGGAGCCTGAACACCGGGGAGCTGTTTTTT. Translating gives CASNPSGTGSLNTGELFF.

This sequence joins TRBV5-1 and TRBJ1-4; 8 positions match TRBD1. Unmatched junction bases numbered 6, after V lost 3 bases and J lost 8 bases. Germline V lookup: CDR1 SGHRS, CDR2 YFSETQ. The CDR3 totals 14 residues. The CDR3 protein is CASSSQGDAEKLFF. CDR3 bases: TGCGCCAGCAGCTCACAGGGGGACGCCGAAAAACTGTTTTTT.

This sequence joins TRBV27 and TRBJ2-5, with 8 positions matching TRBD2. Germline values: CDR1 MNHEY, CDR2 SMNVEV (reference sequence). The length of the CDR3 is 16 residues. V lost 4 bases and J lost 2; bases outside the gene matches: 9. CDR3 sequence (DNA): TGTGCCAGCAGTTCACAGCGGGGGCATACACAAGAGACCCAGTACTTC. Encoded protein: CASSSQRGHTQETQYF.

V gene TRBV9 combines with J gene TRBJ2-5; 10 bases are a match to TRBD1. The CDR3 covers 16 residues. Germline CDR1 and CDR2: SGDLS and YYNGEE. J was trimmed by 3 bases and V by 4 bases; bases with no gene match: 9. This CDR3 is CASSTGTGVLKETQYF. The CDR3 bases are TGTGCCAGCAGCACGGGGACAGGGGTCCTAAAAGAGACCCAGTACTTC. The entire variable domain, with the rest obtained from reference TRBV9 and TRBJ2-5, is as follows: DSGVTQTPKHLITATGQRVTLRCSPRSGDLSVYWYQQSLDQGLQFLIQYYNGEERAKGNILERFSAQQFPDLHSELNLSSLELGDSALYFCASSTGTGVLKETQYFGPGTRLLVL.

This clone was picked up one time. The rearrangement uses TRBV2 and TRBJ2-1; 10 bases match TRBD2. Germline assignment: CDR1 SNHLY and CDR2 FYNNEI. The CDR3 sequence is 12 residues long. The V segment lost 6 bases and the J segment 7 bases; nucleotides outside the gene matches: 0. The CDR3, as DNA: TGTGCCAGCAGAGCGGGGGGGAATGAGCAGTTCTTC. Protein product: CASRAGGNEQFF.

The chain is built from TRBV5-1 and TRBJ2-2; 7 nucleotides align to TRBD1. Germline lookup yields CDR1 SGHRS and CDR2 YFSETQ. V trimming: 4 bases; J trimming: 2 bases; junction bases outside the gene matches: 8. CDR3 length: 16 amino acids. The CDR3 bases are TGCGCCAGCAGCAAGGCCGGGACAGAAAACACCGGGGAGCTGTTTTTT. Amino acids: CASSKAGTENTGELFF.

Written as DNA, the CDR3 is TGTGCCAGCACTCCCGGGACAGCCTACAATGAGCAGTTCTTC. Translated: CASTPGTAYNEQFF. The J gene is TRBJ2-1, the V gene TRBV14; 7 bases agree with TRBD1. CDR1 and CDR2 (germline): SGHDN, FVKESK. The CDR3 extends over 14 amino acids. The V and J ends lost 7 bases and 2 bases, in that order; junction bases with no gene match: 5.

The CDR3 nucleotides read TGTGCCAGTAGTATAGGTCGGGACAGGGGGGCTGAAGCTTTCTTT. Amino acids: CASSIGRDRGAEAFF. The V call is TRBV19, the J call TRBJ1-1; the match to TRBD1 covers 11 bases. This CDR3 has 15 amino acids. J lost 6 bases, V lost 1 base, and 4 bases had no gene match. CDR1 LNHDA and CDR2 SQIVND come from the germline V gene (reference sequence).